The 5 T cell receptor beta chains below all came from one sample that was sequenced in a study of blood T cell repertoires in COVID-19. Sequencing used immunoSEQ multiplex PCR; TCRdb keeps in-frame clones, though not all of them. In the table there are roughly 160,000 clones, roughly 87% of which are singletons. Sequenced input: PBMCs or T cells enriched from blood (not recorded which). These TCRs come from a woman in her fifties or sixties who had recovered from COVID-19.

The gene calls are TRBV30 and TRBJ1-2; D unclear. The ends were cut back, 3 bases at V and 4 bases at J, with 15 bases in the middle. This CDR3 is 14 amino acids long. Germline-derived CDR1 and CDR2 are GTSNPN and SVGIG (reference sequence). CDR3 loop: CAWSPAGQGYGYTF. The DNA of the CDR3 is TGTGCCTGGAGCCCAGCGGGTCAAGGCTATGGCTACACCTTC.

J is TRBJ2-7 and V is TRBV7-9; 11 bases fit TRBD1. Germline CDR1 is SEHNR and CDR2 is FQNEAQ (reference sequence). The CDR3 length is 18 residues. The trim removed 1 base at V and 0 bases at J, leaving 8 bases unmatched. CDR3 protein: CASSLGTGGSQSSYEQYF. The CDR3 coding sequence is TGTGCCAGCAGCTTAGGGACAGGGGGCTCACAATCCTCCTACGAGCAGTACTTC. Variable domain in full (rest from reference TRBV7-9 and TRBJ2-7): DTGVSQNPRHKITKRGQNVTFRCDPISEHNRLYWYRQTLGQGPEFLTYFQNEAQLEKSRLLSDRFSAERPKGSFSTLEIQRTEQGDSAMYLCASSLGTGGSQSSYEQYFGPGTRLTVT.

The CDR3 reads CASSTGLAGVGLYF. The CDR3, as DNA: TGTGCCAGTAGTACCGGACTAGCGGGAGTGGGCCTATACTTC. The chain joins TRBV19 to TRBJ2-7, with 13 bases that match TRBD2. Trimming removed 4 bases from V and 13 bases from J; junction bases left unmatched: 10. CDR3 length equals 14 residues. From germline, CDR1 is LNHDA and CDR2 SQIVND (reference sequence).

V gene TRBV28 combines with J gene TRBJ1-4; D gene unclear. Looked up from germline, CDR1 is MDHEN and CDR2 is SYDVKM. This CDR3 region has 15 residues. V was shortened by 5 bases and J by 0 bases, with 10 bases between the two germline ends. The CDR3 spells CASSPHGATNEKLFF. The CDR3 bases are TGTGCCAGCAGTCCCCACGGTGCAACTAATGAAAAACTGTTTTTT. Looking up the rest from reference TRBV28 and TRBJ1-4 gives the full variable domain: DVKVTQSSRYLVKRTGEKVFLECVQDMDHENMFWYRQDPGLGLRLIYFSYDVKMKEKGDIPEGYSVSREKKERFSLILESASTNQTSMYLCASSPHGATNEKLFFGSGTQLSVL.

The chain uses TRBV6-5 and TRBJ2-5; possible D gene TRBD1, 5 bases. The CDR3 covers 13 residues. V was pared by 4 bases and J by 8 bases, with 14 bases between. Germline CDR1 and CDR2: MNHEY and SVGAGI. Here the CDR3 DNA reads TGTGCCAGCAGTTCCGGTCACCAGGGAACCCAGTACTTC. Amino acid sequence: CASSSGHQGTQYF.